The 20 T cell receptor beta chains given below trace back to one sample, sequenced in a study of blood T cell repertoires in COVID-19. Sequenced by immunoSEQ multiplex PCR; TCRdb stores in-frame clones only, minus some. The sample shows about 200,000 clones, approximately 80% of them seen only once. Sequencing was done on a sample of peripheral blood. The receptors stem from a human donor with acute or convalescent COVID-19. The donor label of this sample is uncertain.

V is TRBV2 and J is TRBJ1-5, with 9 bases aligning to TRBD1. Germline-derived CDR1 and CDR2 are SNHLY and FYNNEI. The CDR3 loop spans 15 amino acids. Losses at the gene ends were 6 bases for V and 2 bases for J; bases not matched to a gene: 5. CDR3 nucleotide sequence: TGTGCCAGCAGAGCGGACAGGGGAGGCAATCAGCCCCAGCATTTT. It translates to CASRADRGGNQPQHF.

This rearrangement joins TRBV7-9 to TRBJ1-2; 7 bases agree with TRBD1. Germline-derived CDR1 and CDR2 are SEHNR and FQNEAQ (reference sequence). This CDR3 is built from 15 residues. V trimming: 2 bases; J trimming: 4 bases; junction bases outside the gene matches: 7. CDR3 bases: TGTGCCAGCAGCTTATTAGGGGGCAGTATCTATGGCTACACCTTC. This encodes CASSLLGGSIYGYTF. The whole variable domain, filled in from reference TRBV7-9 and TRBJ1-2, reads DTGVSQNPRHKITKRGQNVTFRCDPISEHNRLYWYRQTLGQGPEFLTYFQNEAQLEKSRLLSDRFSAERPKGSFSTLEIQRTEQGDSAMYLCASSLLGGSIYGYTFGSGTRLTVV.

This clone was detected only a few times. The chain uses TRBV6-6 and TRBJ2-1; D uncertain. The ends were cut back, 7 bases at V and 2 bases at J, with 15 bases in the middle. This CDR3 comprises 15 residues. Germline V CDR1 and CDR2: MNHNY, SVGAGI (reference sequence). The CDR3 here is CASTRLDYPYNEQFF. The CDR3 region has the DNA TGTGCCAGCACTAGACTCGATTACCCCTACAATGAGCAGTTCTTC.

Here the CDR3 reads CASSQEWRERFVEQFF. CDR3 nucleotides: TGCGCCAGCAGCCAAGAATGGCGGGAGAGGTTTGTTGAGCAGTTCTTC. The rearrangement uses TRBV4-1 and TRBJ2-1, with 7 bases that match TRBD2. Germline V gene sequence: CDR1 MGHRA, CDR2 YSYEKL. Unmatched junction bases numbered 11, after V lost 0 bases and J lost 9 bases. The CDR3 covers 16 residues.

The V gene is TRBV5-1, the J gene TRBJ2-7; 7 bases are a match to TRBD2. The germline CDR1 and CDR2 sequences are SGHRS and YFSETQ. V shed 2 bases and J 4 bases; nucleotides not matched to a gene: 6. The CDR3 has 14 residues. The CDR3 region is CASSFGGSGYEQYF. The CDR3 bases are TGCGCCAGCAGCTTCGGCGGGAGCGGTTACGAGCAGTACTTC.

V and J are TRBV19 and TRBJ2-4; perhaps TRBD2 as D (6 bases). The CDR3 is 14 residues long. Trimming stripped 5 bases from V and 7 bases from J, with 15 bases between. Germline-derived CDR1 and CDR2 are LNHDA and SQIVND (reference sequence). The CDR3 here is CASSPPGGPNIQYF. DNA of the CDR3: TGTGCCAGTAGTCCCCCCGGAGGGCCGAACATTCAGTACTTC.

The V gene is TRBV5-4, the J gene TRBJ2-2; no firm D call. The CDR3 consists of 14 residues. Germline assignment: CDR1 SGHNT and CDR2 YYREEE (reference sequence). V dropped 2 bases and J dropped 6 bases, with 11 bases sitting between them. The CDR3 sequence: CASSLDSRSGELFF. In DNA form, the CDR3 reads TGTGCCAGCAGCTTAGATAGTAGATCCGGGGAGCTGTTTTTT.

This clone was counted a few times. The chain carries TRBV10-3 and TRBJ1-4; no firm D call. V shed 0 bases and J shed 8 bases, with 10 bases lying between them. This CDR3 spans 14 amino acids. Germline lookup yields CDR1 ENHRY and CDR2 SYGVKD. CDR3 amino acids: CAISESEGGEKLFF. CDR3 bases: TGTGCCATCAGTGAGTCGGAGGGTGGCGAAAAACTGTTTTTT.

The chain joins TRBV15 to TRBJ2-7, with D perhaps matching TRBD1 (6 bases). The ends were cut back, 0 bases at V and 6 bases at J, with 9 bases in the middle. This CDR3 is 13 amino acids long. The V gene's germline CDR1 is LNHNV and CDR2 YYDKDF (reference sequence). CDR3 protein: CATSREGQREQYF. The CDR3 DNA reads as TGTGCCACCAGCAGAGAAGGACAGCGCGAGCAGTACTTC.

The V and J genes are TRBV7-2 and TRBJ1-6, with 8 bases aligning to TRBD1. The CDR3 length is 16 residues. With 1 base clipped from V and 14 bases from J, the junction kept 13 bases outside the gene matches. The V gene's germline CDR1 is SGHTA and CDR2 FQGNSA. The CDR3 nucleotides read TGTGCCAGCAGCTTAGAGAGCGGCAGGGGGCCGTGGTCCCTCCACTTT. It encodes CASSLESGRGPWSLHF.

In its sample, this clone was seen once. The CDR3 DNA is TGTGCCAGCAGCCCAGGGGGCGCAATGTCCTACAATGAGCAGTTCTTC. It is translated as CASSPGGAMSYNEQFF. The chain employs TRBV11-2 and TRBJ2-1; 8 bases align to TRBD1. The V gene end was trimmed by 5 bases and the J gene end by 1 base; junction bases not matched to a gene: 7. Germline assignment: CDR1 SGHAT and CDR2 FQNNGV. The CDR3 is 16 amino acids.

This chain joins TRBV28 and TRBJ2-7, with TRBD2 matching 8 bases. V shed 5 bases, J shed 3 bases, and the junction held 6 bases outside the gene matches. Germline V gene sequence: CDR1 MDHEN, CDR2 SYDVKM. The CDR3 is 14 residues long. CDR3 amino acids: CASSRLAGLYEQYF. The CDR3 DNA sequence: TGTGCCAGCAGTAGGCTAGCGGGCCTCTACGAGCAGTACTTC. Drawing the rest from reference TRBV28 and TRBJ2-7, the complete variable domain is DVKVTQSSRYLVKRTGEKVFLECVQDMDHENMFWYRQDPGLGLRLIYFSYDVKMKEKGDIPEGYSVSREKKERFSLILESASTNQTSMYLCASSRLAGLYEQYFGPGTRLTVT.

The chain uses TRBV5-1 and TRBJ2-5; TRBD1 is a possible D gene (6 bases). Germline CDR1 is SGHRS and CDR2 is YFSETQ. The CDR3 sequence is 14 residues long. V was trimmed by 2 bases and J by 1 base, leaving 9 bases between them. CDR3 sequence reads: CASSLGGPQETQYF. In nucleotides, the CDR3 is TGCGCCAGCAGCTTAGGGGGACCCCAAGAGACCCAGTACTTC.

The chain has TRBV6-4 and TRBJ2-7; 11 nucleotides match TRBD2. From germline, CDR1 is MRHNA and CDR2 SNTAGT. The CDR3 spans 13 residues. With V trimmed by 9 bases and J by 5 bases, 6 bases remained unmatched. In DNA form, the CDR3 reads TGTGCCAGAAGCGTACTAGCGGGAGACGAGCAGTACTTC. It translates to CARSVLAGDEQYF.

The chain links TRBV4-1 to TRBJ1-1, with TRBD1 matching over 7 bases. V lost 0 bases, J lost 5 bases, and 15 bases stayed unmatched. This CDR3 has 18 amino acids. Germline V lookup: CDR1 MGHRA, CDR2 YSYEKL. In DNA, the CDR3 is TGCGCCAGCAGCCAAGATCCCCGACAGGGTACCGGGCAGACTGAAGCTTTCTTT. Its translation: CASSQDPRQGTGQTEAFF.

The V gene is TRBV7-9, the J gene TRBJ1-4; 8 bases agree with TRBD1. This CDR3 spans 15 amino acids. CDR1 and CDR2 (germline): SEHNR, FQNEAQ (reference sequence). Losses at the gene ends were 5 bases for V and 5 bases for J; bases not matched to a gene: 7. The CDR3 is CASSETGGTNEKLFF. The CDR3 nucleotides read TGTGCCAGCAGCGAAACAGGGGGGACGAATGAAAAACTGTTTTTT.

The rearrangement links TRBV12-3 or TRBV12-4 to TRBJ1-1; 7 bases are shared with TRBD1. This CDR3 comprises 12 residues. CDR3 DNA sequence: TGTGCTTCTTGCGAGGGACAGCTGGGAGCTTTCTTT. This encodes CASCEGQLGAFF.

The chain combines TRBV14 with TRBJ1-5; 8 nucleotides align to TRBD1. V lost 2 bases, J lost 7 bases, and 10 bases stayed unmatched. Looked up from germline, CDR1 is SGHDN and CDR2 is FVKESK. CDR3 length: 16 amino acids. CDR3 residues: CASSQNSGQGHQPQHF. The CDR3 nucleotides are TGTGCCAGCAGCCAAAATTCAGGACAGGGTCACCAGCCCCAGCATTTT.

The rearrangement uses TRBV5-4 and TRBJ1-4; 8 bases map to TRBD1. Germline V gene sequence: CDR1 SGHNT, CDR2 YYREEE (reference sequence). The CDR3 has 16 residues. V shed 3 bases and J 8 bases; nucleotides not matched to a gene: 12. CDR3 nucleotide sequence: TGTGCCAGCAGCTCAAGACAGGGGATGGGGAAGGAAAAACTGTTTTTT. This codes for CASSSRQGMGKEKLFF. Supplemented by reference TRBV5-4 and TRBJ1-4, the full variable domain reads ETGVTQSPTHLIKTRGQQVTLRCSSQSGHNTVSWYQQALGQGPQFIFQYYREEENGRGNFPPRFSGLQFPNYSSELNVNALELDDSALYLCASSSRQGMGKEKLFFGSGTQLSVL.

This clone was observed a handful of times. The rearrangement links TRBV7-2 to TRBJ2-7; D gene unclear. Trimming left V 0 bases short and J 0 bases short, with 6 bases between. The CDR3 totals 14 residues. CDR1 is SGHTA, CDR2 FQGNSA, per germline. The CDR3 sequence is CASSLAQFSYEQYF. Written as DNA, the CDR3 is TGTGCCAGCAGCTTAGCGCAGTTCTCCTACGAGCAGTACTTC.